Listed below are T cell receptor beta chains from one sample, sequenced in a study of T cells in Graves' hyperthyroidism and ophthalmopathy. MiXCR was run by TCRdb on the multiplex PCR reads, yielding one entry per CDR3 protein. The profile covers 480,000 or so distinct CDR3 sequences, with over 45% appearing a single time and 35% to 50% taken by the ten largest. What was sequenced was peripheral blood or thyroid tissue (not recorded which). The receptors come from an adult woman with Graves' disease, either hyperthyroidism or ophthalmopathy (not recorded which). Each CDR3 is given with its conserved first and last residue. The order of the fields is V gene, J gene, D gene, clone size, CDR3 DNA, CDR3 protein. A D gene is named only where the DNA matches it firmly. Part of the rows lack a size; the others show once, few, many or a class for expanded clones.

v_call: TRBV4-2; j_call: TRBJ1-6; d_call: TRBD1; clone_size: -; cdr3_nt: TGTGCCAGCAGCCGGGGACAGAACTCCTATAATTCACCCCTCCACTTT; cdr3_aa: CASSRGQNSYNSPLHF
v_call: TRBV20-1; j_call: TRBJ1-1; d_call: -; clone_size: -; cdr3_nt: TGCAGTGGGGGGGTACAGGGACTTAACACTGAAGCTTTCTTT; cdr3_aa: CSGGVQGLNTEAFF
v_call: TRBV7-3; j_call: TRBJ1-5; d_call: -; clone_size: -; cdr3_nt: TGTGCCAGCAGCTCCGGACTAGCGGGACAGCCCCAGCATTTT; cdr3_aa: CASSSGLAGQPQHF
v_call: TRBV29-1; j_call: TRBJ1-2; d_call: -; clone_size: -; cdr3_nt: TGCAGCGTTGATTCGGGGCAGGGAGATGGCTACACCTTC; cdr3_aa: CSVDSGQGDGYTF
v_call: TRBV10-3; j_call: TRBJ2-7; d_call: -; clone_size: -; cdr3_nt: TGTGCCACCGGACGGGACTACGAGCAGTACTTC; cdr3_aa: CATGRDYEQYF
v_call: TRBV5-1; j_call: TRBJ1-2; d_call: TRBD1; clone_size: -; cdr3_nt: TGCGCCAGCAGCCCAGCACAGGGACAGGTGGATGGCTACACCTTC; cdr3_aa: CASSPAQGQVDGYTF
v_call: TRBV7-3; j_call: TRBJ2-7; d_call: -; clone_size: -; cdr3_nt: TGTGCCAGCAGCGGGACCCCCACGTCCTACGAGCAGTACTTC; cdr3_aa: CASSGTPTSYEQYF
v_call: TRBV2; j_call: TRBJ1-1; d_call: -; clone_size: -; cdr3_nt: TGTGCCAGCAGCAGGACAATGGGGGGCACTGAAGCTTTCTTT; cdr3_aa: CASSRTMGGTEAFF
v_call: TRBV7-2; j_call: TRBJ2-6; d_call: -; clone_size: -; cdr3_nt: TGTGCCAGCAGCTTAGAACGGGGCTCTGGGGCCAACGTCCTGACTTTC; cdr3_aa: CASSLERGSGANVLTF
v_call: TRBV6-5; j_call: TRBJ2-2; d_call: TRBD2; clone_size: many; cdr3_nt: TGTGCCAGCAGCCCCCAACGGGAGGGCGGCGGGGAGCTGTTTTTT; cdr3_aa: CASSPQREGGGELFF
v_call: TRBV14; j_call: TRBJ2-7; d_call: TRBD2; clone_size: -; cdr3_nt: TGTGCCAGCAGCCCCCGTCTGGGGTTAAAGGCGGGGGGCTACGAGCAGTACTTC; cdr3_aa: CASSPRLGLKAGGYEQYF
v_call: TRBV20-1; j_call: TRBJ2-2; d_call: TRBD2; clone_size: -; cdr3_nt: TGCAGTGCTACCGGTGGGACTAGCGGCACCGGGGAGCTGTTTTTT; cdr3_aa: CSATGGTSGTGELFF
v_call: TRBV20-1; j_call: TRBJ1-1; d_call: -; clone_size: many; cdr3_nt: TGCAGTGCTCCGGGATACACTGAAGCTTTCTTT; cdr3_aa: CSAPGYTEAFF
v_call: TRBV7-9; j_call: TRBJ2-7; d_call: -; clone_size: -; cdr3_nt: TGTGCCATCAGTGAGAGGACTTCGGGGGAGACCCGGTACTTC; cdr3_aa: CAISERTSGETRYF
v_call: TRBV12-3/TRBV12-4; j_call: TRBJ2-2; d_call: TRBD2; clone_size: few; cdr3_nt: TGTGCCAGCAGTCCAGGGGTGGGACTAGCGGGAGCCGGGGAGCTGTTTTTT; cdr3_aa: CASSPGVGLAGAGELFF
v_call: TRBV7-2; j_call: TRBJ1-6; d_call: -; clone_size: few; cdr3_nt: TGTGCCAGCAGCTTGGACGCCCTCCACTTT; cdr3_aa: CASSLDALHF
v_call: TRBV29-1; j_call: TRBJ1-2; d_call: -; clone_size: many; cdr3_nt: TGCAGCGTTGAAGTCGGGCTCGGGGGCTACACCTTC; cdr3_aa: CSVEVGLGGYTF
v_call: TRBV6-2/TRBV6-3; j_call: TRBJ1-1; d_call: -; clone_size: -; cdr3_nt: TGTGCCAGCAGTATCGGACTTCCTTCAATCTCTGAAGCTTTCTTT; cdr3_aa: CASSIGLPSISEAFF
v_call: TRBV10-3; j_call: TRBJ1-1; d_call: -; clone_size: -; cdr3_nt: TGTGCCATCAGGGGAGGGGGTGGGGATCGAACTCAAGCTTTCTTT; cdr3_aa: CAIRGGGGDRTQAFF
v_call: TRBV18; j_call: TRBJ1-1; d_call: -; clone_size: -; cdr3_nt: TGTGCCAGCTCATCAACAGGGTTCACTGAAGCTTTCTTT; cdr3_aa: CASSSTGFTEAFF
v_call: TRBV5-5; j_call: TRBJ2-2; d_call: -; clone_size: many; cdr3_nt: TGTGCCAGCAGGACCGTCGGGGCGGTCACCGGGGAGCTGTTTTTT; cdr3_aa: CASRTVGAVTGELFF
v_call: TRBV7-6; j_call: TRBJ2-7; d_call: TRBD2; clone_size: few; cdr3_nt: TGTGCCAGCAGCTCCACTAGCGGGAGTGGGAACGAGCAGTACTTC; cdr3_aa: CASSSTSGSGNEQYF
v_call: TRBV10-3; j_call: TRBJ2-7; d_call: -; clone_size: many; cdr3_nt: TGTGCCATCAGTGAGGGTAGAGAGGCTGGTGAGCAGTACTTC; cdr3_aa: CAISEGREAGEQYF
v_call: TRBV20-1; j_call: TRBJ1-1; d_call: TRBD1; clone_size: many; cdr3_nt: TGCAGTGCTACGGGACAGGTGAACACTGAAGCTTTCTTT; cdr3_aa: CSATGQVNTEAFF
v_call: TRBV5-1; j_call: TRBJ2-7; d_call: TRBD2; clone_size: -; cdr3_nt: TGCGCCAGCTGTCCGGGGGGGTCCCCCTCCTACGAGCAGTACTTC; cdr3_aa: CASCPGGSPSYEQYF
v_call: TRBV2; j_call: TRBJ1-4; d_call: TRBD1; clone_size: -; cdr3_nt: TGTGCCAGCCAGACCGGGACAGGGGATGAAAAACTGTTTTTT; cdr3_aa: CASQTGTGDEKLFF
v_call: TRBV27; j_call: TRBJ1-4; d_call: TRBD1; clone_size: -; cdr3_nt: TGTGCCAGCAGCCCCCGAGACAGGGCGGATGAAAAACTGTTTTTT; cdr3_aa: CASSPRDRADEKLFF
v_call: TRBV12-3/TRBV12-4; j_call: TRBJ1-5; d_call: TRBD1; clone_size: few; cdr3_nt: TGTGCCAGCAGTTGGGGACAGGCTTATCAGCCCCAGCATTTT; cdr3_aa: CASSWGQAYQPQHF
v_call: TRBV18; j_call: TRBJ1-1; d_call: -; clone_size: -; cdr3_nt: TGTGCCAGCTCACCACTCGTGGGCCGGGTCGGTGAAGCTTTCTTT; cdr3_aa: CASSPLVGRVGEAFF
v_call: TRBV7-9; j_call: TRBJ1-1; d_call: TRBD1; clone_size: few; cdr3_nt: TGTGCCAGCAGCCTCTCGGGACAGGGTGGGGACACTGAAGCTTTCTTT; cdr3_aa: CASSLSGQGGDTEAFF
v_call: TRBV7-4; j_call: TRBJ1-1; d_call: -; clone_size: few; cdr3_nt: TGTGCCAGCAGCCCGCGGCGACGAAGGGGCACTGAAGCTTTCTTT; cdr3_aa: CASSPRRRRGTEAFF
v_call: TRBV7-8; j_call: TRBJ1-1; d_call: -; clone_size: once; cdr3_nt: TGTGCCAGCAGCTTAGGTAGAGCAAGCACTGAAGCTTTCTTT; cdr3_aa: CASSLGRASTEAFF
v_call: TRBV7-2; j_call: TRBJ1-1; d_call: -; clone_size: -; cdr3_nt: TGTGCCAGCAGCTTAGGGGGGGGCCACACGGGAGCTTTCTTT; cdr3_aa: CASSLGGGHTGAFF
v_call: TRBV7-3; j_call: TRBJ2-7; d_call: -; clone_size: -; cdr3_nt: TGTGCCAGCAGCTTAGTGTTTGGGGGAGAGGGGTACGAGCAGTACTTC; cdr3_aa: CASSLVFGGEGYEQYF
v_call: TRBV4-1; j_call: TRBJ1-4; d_call: -; clone_size: many; cdr3_nt: TGCGCCAGCAGCCCGGACGGACCTAATGAAAAACTGTTTTTT; cdr3_aa: CASSPDGPNEKLFF
v_call: TRBV19; j_call: TRBJ2-6; d_call: -; clone_size: -; cdr3_nt: TGTGCCAGTAGTCCTCGAGGGACAGGGGCCAACGTCCTGACTTTC; cdr3_aa: CASSPRGTGANVLTF
v_call: TRBV20-1; j_call: TRBJ1-5; d_call: TRBD1; clone_size: -; cdr3_nt: TGCAGTGCATCCTCCGGGACAGGGGATCAGCCCCAGCATTTT; cdr3_aa: CSASSGTGDQPQHF
v_call: TRBV28; j_call: TRBJ1-1; d_call: -; clone_size: -; cdr3_nt: TGTGCCAGCAGTTTATACTCGAACACTGAAGCTTTCTTT; cdr3_aa: CASSLYSNTEAFF
v_call: TRBV12-3/TRBV12-4; j_call: TRBJ1-5; d_call: -; clone_size: many; cdr3_nt: TGTGCCAGCACCACCGCAGGCAATCAGCCCCAGCATTTT; cdr3_aa: CASTTAGNQPQHF
v_call: TRBV15; j_call: TRBJ2-2; d_call: TRBD1; clone_size: -; cdr3_nt: TGTGCCACCAGCAGCCCGGGACAGAGGACCGGGGAGCTGTTTTTT; cdr3_aa: CATSSPGQRTGELFF
v_call: TRBV10-3; j_call: TRBJ1-2; d_call: -; clone_size: -; cdr3_nt: TGTGCCATCAGTCCCTCAGGGTATTATAACACCTTC; cdr3_aa: CAISPSGYYNTF
v_call: TRBV2; j_call: TRBJ1-1; d_call: -; clone_size: once; cdr3_nt: TGTGCCAGCAGTGTCCGGGAAGCTTTCTTT; cdr3_aa: CASSVREAFF
v_call: TRBV20-1; j_call: TRBJ1-2; d_call: -; clone_size: -; cdr3_nt: TGCAGTGCTAGTGGTTCCGGACAGCGGGCTGGGAGCTACACCTTC; cdr3_aa: CSASGSGQRAGSYTF
v_call: TRBV29-1; j_call: TRBJ2-1; d_call: TRBD2; clone_size: once; cdr3_nt: TGCAGCGTTGAAGATCGGCGGGAGGGCCTTTACAATGAGCAGTTCTTC; cdr3_aa: CSVEDRREGLYNEQFF
v_call: TRBV7-2; j_call: TRBJ2-7; d_call: -; clone_size: -; cdr3_nt: TGTGCCAGCACTCCGGGACCCCACGAGCAGTACTTC; cdr3_aa: CASTPGPHEQYF
v_call: TRBV10-3; j_call: TRBJ1-2; d_call: TRBD1; clone_size: once; cdr3_nt: TGTGCCATCAGTGAAGGGACAGGGGGAGACTATGGCTACACCTTC; cdr3_aa: CAISEGTGGDYGYTF
v_call: TRBV20-1; j_call: TRBJ2-5; d_call: TRBD2; clone_size: -; cdr3_nt: TGCAGTGCTGCTAGGACTAGCGGGAGCGTCCAAGAGACCCAGTACTTC; cdr3_aa: CSAARTSGSVQETQYF
v_call: TRBV2; j_call: TRBJ2-2; d_call: -; clone_size: many; cdr3_nt: TGTGCCAGCAACAGGAACACCGGGGAGCTGTTTTTT; cdr3_aa: CASNRNTGELFF
v_call: TRBV28; j_call: TRBJ1-3; d_call: -; clone_size: -; cdr3_nt: TGTGCCAGCAGTCCCTACAGGGTTGACACCATATATTTT; cdr3_aa: CASSPYRVDTIYF